These 17 T cell receptor beta chains were sequenced from one sample in a study of T cell responses to AZD1222 COVID-19 vaccine. The assay was immunoSEQ multiplex PCR, and TCRdb's table has in-frame clones only and misses some. Of around 150,000 clones in the sample, 90% to 95% are singletons; the top ten hold around 1.3%. Specimen: peripheral blood, collected 28 days after the second AZD1222 dose. These receptors all come from an adult who received the AZD1222 COVID-19 vaccine.

This chain links TRBV12-3 or TRBV12-4 with TRBJ2-7; maybe TRBD1 (6 bases). This CDR3 has 12 residues. V was clipped by 5 bases and J by 3 bases, with 8 bases between them. Here the CDR3 DNA reads TGTGCCAGCAGTCCAGGGGTCTACGAGCAGTACTTC. Amino acid sequence: CASSPGVYEQYF.

The V and J genes are TRBV7-2 and TRBJ2-4, with 7 nucleotides matching TRBD2. Looked up from germline, CDR1 is SGHTA and CDR2 is FQGNSA. The V segment lost 2 bases and the J segment 0 bases; nucleotides outside the gene matches: 4. CDR3 size: 16 residues. CDR3 DNA sequence: TGTGCCAGCAGCTTACGCGGGAGTAAAGCCAAAAACATTCAGTACTTC. Translating gives CASSLRGSKAKNIQYF.

This clone was seen only a few times. The DNA of the CDR3 is TGTGCCAGCAGTCCTCGGGGGACTGCCTCTCGCTACACCTTC. This encodes CASSPRGTASRYTF. V gene TRBV27 combines with J gene TRBJ1-2; the D gene is possibly TRBD1 (5 bases). Trimming took 5 bases from V and 9 from J, leaving 19 bases between them. The CDR3 totals 14 residues. Germline V gene data show CDR1 as MNHEY and CDR2 as SMNVEV (reference sequence).

V usage is TRBV6-5 and J usage is TRBJ1-1; no firm D call. Germline V gene sequence: CDR1 MNHEY, CDR2 SVGAGI. CDR3 length: 14 amino acids. V lost 6 bases and J 2 bases, leaving 13 bases between the germline ends. The CDR3 loop reads CASRIGLINTEAFF. CDR3 DNA sequence: TGTGCCAGCAGGATCGGGCTGATCAACACTGAAGCTTTCTTT.

V usage is TRBV7-8 and J usage is TRBJ2-2; no clear D. This CDR3 spans 14 amino acids. Germline CDR1 SGHVS, CDR2 FQNEAQ. The V end lost 7 bases, the J end lost 0 bases, and 9 bases lay between the germline ends. CDR3 nucleotide sequence: TGTGCCAGCAATTGGGGTGCGAACACCGGGGAGCTGTTTTTT. It encodes CASNWGANTGELFF.

V usage is TRBV7-2 and J usage is TRBJ2-1, with 9 bases aligning to TRBD1. With 5 bases clipped from V and 6 bases from J, the junction kept 5 bases outside the gene matches. The germline gives CDR1 SGHTA, CDR2 FQGNSA. This CDR3 spans 14 amino acids. As DNA, the CDR3 is TGTGCCAGCAGCATCGACAGGGGGGGCAATGAGCAGTTCTTC. It codes for CASSIDRGGNEQFF.

The V call is TRBV9, the J call TRBJ2-7, with D perhaps TRBD1 or TRBD2 (6 bases each). Germline V gene data show CDR1 as SGDLS and CDR2 as YYNGEE. V shed 6 bases and J shed 6 bases, with 22 bases lying between them. CDR3 length: 15 amino acids. CDR3 sequence reads: CASNLWGARRVEQYF. The CDR3 DNA reads as TGTGCCAGCAACTTATGGGGGGCCCGACGGGTCGAGCAGTACTTC.

The rearrangement uses TRBV7-9 and TRBJ2-4, with TRBD1 matching 7 bases. Germline V gene lookup returns CDR1 SEHNR and CDR2 FQNEAQ (reference sequence). The CDR3 length is 15 residues. V shed 5 bases, J shed 0 bases, and the junction held 4 bases outside the gene matches. CDR3 loop: CASSPTGEAKNIQYF. The CDR3 DNA sequence: TGTGCCAGCAGCCCTACAGGGGAAGCCAAAAACATTCAGTACTTC.

The rearrangement uses TRBV28 and TRBJ1-3, with 8 bases that match TRBD1. The CDR3 covers 19 residues. Germline V gives CDR1 MDHEN, CDR2 SYDVKM. The V segment lost 3 bases and the J segment 0 bases; nucleotides outside the gene matches: 13. CDR3 loop: CASSFPTLGQGRSGNTIYF. Written as DNA, the CDR3 is TGTGCCAGCAGTTTCCCCACACTCGGACAGGGCCGCTCTGGAAACACCATATATTTT.

This clone was recorded only once. The rearrangement uses TRBV5-1 and TRBJ2-7, with D perhaps matching TRBD1 (5 bases). The CDR3 covers 14 residues. Germline V gives CDR1 SGHRS, CDR2 YFSETQ. Trimming stripped 4 bases from V and 7 bases from J, with 18 bases between. The CDR3: CASSPGAELREQYF. In DNA form, the CDR3 reads TGCGCCAGCAGCCCTGGGGCAGAGCTTAGGGAGCAGTACTTC.

In this sample, this clone turned up once. The chain carries TRBV18 and TRBJ2-7; D is undetermined. The CDR3 sequence is 12 residues long. The germline CDR1 and CDR2 sequences are KGHSH and LQKENI. Trimming cost V 6 bases and J 2 bases, with 8 bases left between them. CDR3 sequence reads: CASSSRAYEQYF. The CDR3 DNA sequence: TGTGCCAGCTCCTCCCGGGCCTACGAGCAGTACTTC.

The V call is TRBV6-5, the J call TRBJ2-2, with D perhaps matching TRBD2 (7 bases). CDR1 and CDR2 from the germline V gene are MNHEY and SVGAGI. V was cut by 9 bases and J by 4 bases, with 18 bases left in between. The CDR3 length is 15 residues. CDR3 protein: CASCRGDYFTGELFF. The CDR3, as DNA: TGTGCCAGTTGTAGGGGGGACTATTTCACCGGGGAGCTGTTTTTT.

For the CDR3, the DNA is TGTGCCAGCAGCTTCCAGGGGGGGGCGGAGACCCAGTACTTC. Its translation is CASSFQGGAETQYF. The chain uses TRBV7-3 and TRBJ2-5; D might be TRBD1 or TRBD2, each matching 7 bases. Germline values: CDR1 SGHTA, CDR2 FQGTGA. CDR3 length equals 14 residues. Between the trimmed V and J ends, which lost 3 bases and 5 bases, there was a span of 13 bases.

The chain recombines TRBV12-3 or TRBV12-4 with TRBJ1-2; the D is unclear. The CDR3 has 13 residues. Deletions cut 3 bases from V and 8 bases from J, with 13 bases between. This CDR3 reads CASSFSTGGGYTF. The CDR3 bases are TGTGCCAGCAGTTTTAGTACGGGAGGGGGCTACACCTTC.

The V and J genes are TRBV7-2 and TRBJ2-3, with TRBD2 matching over 10 bases. The J segment lost 14 bases and the V segment lost 0 bases, leaving 5 bases of the junction unmatched. CDR1 SGHTA and CDR2 FQGNSA come from the germline V gene. This CDR3 spans 13 amino acids. The CDR3 sequence: CASSLATSGDTYF. In nucleotides, the CDR3 is TGTGCCAGCAGCTTAGCTACTAGCGGGGATACGTATTTT.

The gene calls are TRBV30 and TRBJ1-3; D unresolved. This CDR3 region has 13 residues. Between the trimmed V and J ends, which lost 5 bases and 7 bases, there was a span of 15 bases. Per germline, CDR1 GTSNPN and CDR2 SVGIG (reference sequence). The CDR3 is CAWDRAAANTIYF. CDR3 coding DNA: TGTGCCTGGGACCGCGCGGCAGCCAACACCATATATTTT.

The rearrangement joins TRBV2 to TRBJ2-5; D perhaps matches TRBD2 (6 bases). V was cut by 5 bases and J by 4 bases, with 14 bases left in between. The CDR3 runs to 14 residues. Germline V lookup: CDR1 SNHLY, CDR2 FYNNEI. The CDR3 region is CASSTSGHAETQYF. For the CDR3, the DNA is TGTGCCAGCAGTACGAGCGGGCATGCAGAGACCCAGTACTTC.